The rows below give T cell receptor beta chains drawn from one sample of a study of blood T cells in healthy people across ages. TCRdb reprocessed the 5' RACE reads via MiXCR and lists one record per CDR3 protein. The sample includes roughly 800,000 distinct CDR3 sequences, more than 25% of them seen just once. Another study also made use of these data, one on T cells of mothers and their children.

Sequencing was performed on blood. The receptor set was obtained from a boy between 10 and 17 years old in good health. The CDR3 runs from the conserved cysteine through the conserved F or W. D genes are given only for firm matches. Part of the rows lack a size; the others show once, few, many or a class for expanded clones.

CDR3nt: TGTGCCAGCAGTTTAACCCGCAATGAGCAGTTCTTC; CDR3aa: CASSLTRNEQFF; d_gene: -; v_gene: TRBV7-3; abundance: many; j_gene: TRBJ2-1; len: 12
CDR3nt: TGTGCCAGCTCGACGGGACAGCTAATAACTGAAGCTTTCTTT; CDR3aa: CASSTGQLITEAFF; d_gene: TRBD1; v_gene: TRBV18; abundance: -; j_gene: TRBJ1-1; len: 14
CDR3nt: TGTGCCAGCTCACCCCCGGGACAGGGTACTCGAACTGAAGCTTTCTTT; CDR3aa: CASSPPGQGTRTEAFF; d_gene: TRBD1; v_gene: TRBV18; abundance: few; j_gene: TRBJ1-1; len: 16
CDR3nt: TGTGCCAGCAGCTCAAGCGGGGCGGGGGGGCGACGTGAGCAGTTCTTC; CDR3aa: CASSSSGAGGRREQFF; d_gene: TRBD2; v_gene: TRBV11-1; abundance: -; j_gene: TRBJ2-1; len: 16
CDR3nt: TGTGCTAGTGGTTTACGGCTTGGGACTGAAGCTTTCTTT; CDR3aa: CASGLRLGTEAFF; d_gene: -; v_gene: TRBV12-5; abundance: -; j_gene: TRBJ1-1; len: 13
CDR3nt: TGTGCCAGCAGCTCTTCCCCGGACAGGGCAACCTACGAGCAGTACTTC; CDR3aa: CASSSSPDRATYEQYF; d_gene: TRBD1; v_gene: TRBV7-9; abundance: -; j_gene: TRBJ2-7; len: 16
CDR3nt: TGTGCCTGCAGTTTAAGCTGGACCCAGTACTTC; CDR3aa: CACSLSWTQYF; d_gene: -; v_gene: TRBV12-3/TRBV12-4; abundance: few; j_gene: TRBJ2-5; len: 11
CDR3nt: TGCGCCAGCAGCTTGGAGGCCGTATTAGAGACCCAGTACTTC; CDR3aa: CASSLEAVLETQYF; d_gene: -; v_gene: TRBV5-1; abundance: -; j_gene: TRBJ2-5; len: 14
CDR3nt: TGTGCCAGCAGCGGGGGCGAGCGGGGGGTCCAAGAGACCCAGTACTTC; CDR3aa: CASSGGERGVQETQYF; d_gene: TRBD2; v_gene: TRBV5-5; abundance: -; j_gene: TRBJ2-5; len: 16
CDR3nt: TGCAGCGCCAGGACAGGGACCCCCTCAACTAATGAAAAACTGTTTTTT; CDR3aa: CSARTGTPSTNEKLFF; d_gene: TRBD1; v_gene: TRBV29-1; abundance: -; j_gene: TRBJ1-4; len: 16
CDR3nt: TGTGCCAGCAGCCTCGACAGGGGGGACATTCAGTACTTC; CDR3aa: CASSLDRGDIQYF; d_gene: TRBD1; v_gene: TRBV7-3; abundance: -; j_gene: TRBJ2-4; len: 13
CDR3nt: TGTGCCAGCAGTCAGGACAGCCTTGCAACTAATGAAAAACTGTTTTTT; CDR3aa: CASSQDSLATNEKLFF; d_gene: -; v_gene: TRBV12-3/TRBV12-4; abundance: few; j_gene: TRBJ1-4; len: 16
CDR3nt: TGCAGTGCTAGAGGGGACAGGGCTGTGTGGGCCAAAAACATTCAGTACTTC; CDR3aa: CSARGDRAVWAKNIQYF; d_gene: TRBD1; v_gene: TRBV20-1; abundance: few; j_gene: TRBJ2-4; len: 17
CDR3nt: TGCAGTGCTAGAATTTACAGGGTTGGAGGGGACATTCAGTACTTC; CDR3aa: CSARIYRVGGDIQYF; d_gene: -; v_gene: TRBV20-1; abundance: few; j_gene: TRBJ2-4; len: 15
CDR3nt: TGTGCCAGCAGCCCTTCTCTTACGGAGAGGTATGGCTACACCTTC; CDR3aa: CASSPSLTERYGYTF; d_gene: -; v_gene: TRBV3-1; abundance: once; j_gene: TRBJ1-2; len: 15
CDR3nt: TGTGCCAGCTCCCAGGGGATCTCTGAAAAACTGTTTTTT; CDR3aa: CASSQGISEKLFF; d_gene: -; v_gene: TRBV6-5; abundance: few; j_gene: TRBJ1-4; len: 13
CDR3nt: TGCGCCAGCAGCCGTACAGGGTCTGGCTACACCTTC; CDR3aa: CASSRTGSGYTF; d_gene: -; v_gene: TRBV5-1; abundance: few; j_gene: TRBJ1-2; len: 12
CDR3nt: TGTGCCAGCAGTTCACTACAGGGGAACGAGCAGTACTTC; CDR3aa: CASSSLQGNEQYF; d_gene: TRBD1; v_gene: TRBV5-5; abundance: -; j_gene: TRBJ2-7; len: 13
CDR3nt: TGTGCCAGCGGACCCCAGGGGAAGTCTGGAAACACCATATATTTT; CDR3aa: CASGPQGKSGNTIYF; d_gene: -; v_gene: TRBV11-2; abundance: -; j_gene: TRBJ1-3; len: 15
CDR3nt: TGTGCCAGCAGTCTAAGGACAGGCACAGATACGCAGTATTTT; CDR3aa: CASSLRTGTDTQYF; d_gene: -; v_gene: TRBV12-3/TRBV12-4; abundance: -; j_gene: TRBJ2-3; len: 14
CDR3nt: TGCGCCAGCAGCTTTTGGTCAGGGTCTACCCCCAATGAGCAGTTCTTC; CDR3aa: CASSFWSGSTPNEQFF; d_gene: -; v_gene: TRBV5-1; abundance: -; j_gene: TRBJ2-1; len: 16
CDR3nt: TGTGCCAGCAGTTTAGCGGACCACAATGAGCAGTTCTTC; CDR3aa: CASSLADHNEQFF; d_gene: -; v_gene: TRBV12-3/TRBV12-4; abundance: -; j_gene: TRBJ2-1; len: 13
CDR3nt: TGCGCCAGCAGCTGGCCCCGGGCCTGGCAGTATTTT; CDR3aa: CASSWPRAWQYF; d_gene: -; v_gene: TRBV5-1; abundance: -; j_gene: TRBJ2-3; len: 12
CDR3nt: TGTGCCAGCAGCCACGGGCGGCTCCAAGAGACCCAGTACTTC; CDR3aa: CASSHGRLQETQYF; d_gene: -; v_gene: TRBV3-1; abundance: few; j_gene: TRBJ2-5; len: 14
CDR3nt: TGTGCCAGCAGTGGGGGGCGCGGAATTCAAGAGACCCAGTACTTC; CDR3aa: CASSGGRGIQETQYF; d_gene: -; v_gene: TRBV12-3/TRBV12-4; abundance: -; j_gene: TRBJ2-5; len: 15
CDR3nt: TGTGCCAGCAGCACCGGGGTCATTCAGTACTTC; CDR3aa: CASSTGVIQYF; d_gene: -; v_gene: TRBV28; abundance: few; j_gene: TRBJ2-4; len: 11
CDR3nt: TGTGCCAGCAGCCAAGTTAGTTCTGCTCCGTCCGATACGCAGTATTTT; CDR3aa: CASSQVSSAPSDTQYF; d_gene: -; v_gene: TRBV3-1; abundance: -; j_gene: TRBJ2-3; len: 16
CDR3nt: TGTGCCAGCAGTTCTTCTAGCGGGGGGGTGTACAATGAGCAGTTCTTC; CDR3aa: CASSSSSGGVYNEQFF; d_gene: TRBD2; v_gene: TRBV6-5; abundance: few; j_gene: TRBJ2-1; len: 16
CDR3nt: TGCGCCAGCAGCTTGTCCCCAGGGGGCACTGAAGCTTTCTTT; CDR3aa: CASSLSPGGTEAFF; d_gene: TRBD1; v_gene: TRBV5-1; abundance: -; j_gene: TRBJ1-1; len: 14
CDR3nt: TGTGCCAGCAGCCATGGGTCCGGGAACACTGAGGCTTTCTTT; CDR3aa: CASSHGSGNTEAFF; d_gene: -; v_gene: TRBV4-2; abundance: -; j_gene: TRBJ1-1; len: 14
CDR3nt: TGTGCCAGCCCGACGGGGCAGACCTACGAGCAGTACTTC; CDR3aa: CASPTGQTYEQYF; d_gene: -; v_gene: TRBV27; abundance: many; j_gene: TRBJ2-7; len: 13
CDR3nt: TGTGCCAGCAGCCAAGATGGGGTACGACGAGAGCAGTACTTC; CDR3aa: CASSQDGVRREQYF; d_gene: -; v_gene: TRBV3-1; abundance: few; j_gene: TRBJ2-5; len: 14
CDR3nt: TGTGCCAGCAGCCCCGGACAGGGCTTACTTAATTCACCCCTCCACTTT; CDR3aa: CASSPGQGLLNSPLHF; d_gene: TRBD1; v_gene: TRBV9; abundance: -; j_gene: TRBJ1-6; len: 16
CDR3nt: TGTGCCAGCAGTTGGGGACCGTTCGAGCAGTTCTTC; CDR3aa: CASSWGPFEQFF; d_gene: -; v_gene: TRBV12-3/TRBV12-4; abundance: -; j_gene: TRBJ2-1; len: 12
CDR3nt: TGTGCCAGCTCACCCCCGGGAGAAGATACGCAGTATTTT; CDR3aa: CASSPPGEDTQYF; d_gene: -; v_gene: TRBV18; abundance: -; j_gene: TRBJ2-3; len: 13
CDR3nt: TGCGCCAGCAGCTACGGTGGGGAACGGGGGACTGAAGCTTTCTTT; CDR3aa: CASSYGGERGTEAFF; d_gene: -; v_gene: TRBV5-1; abundance: -; j_gene: TRBJ1-1; len: 15
CDR3nt: TGCAGCGTTGCTCAGGGGGGAGATACGCAGTATTTT; CDR3aa: CSVAQGGDTQYF; d_gene: -; v_gene: TRBV29-1; abundance: -; j_gene: TRBJ2-3; len: 12
CDR3nt: TGCAGTGCTAGAGCTGGGGTCGAGCAGTACTTC; CDR3aa: CSARAGVEQYF; d_gene: -; v_gene: TRBV20-1; abundance: few; j_gene: TRBJ2-7; len: 11
CDR3nt: TGTGCCAGCAGTGACGTGTCTAGCGACTACAATGAGCAGTTCTTC; CDR3aa: CASSDVSSDYNEQFF; d_gene: -; v_gene: TRBV2; abundance: few; j_gene: TRBJ2-1; len: 15
CDR3nt: TGCAGTGCTATAAGGAGGGCCCAGGGGGCCAACTATGGCTACACCTTC; CDR3aa: CSAIRRAQGANYGYTF; d_gene: TRBD1; v_gene: TRBV20-1; abundance: -; j_gene: TRBJ1-2; len: 16
CDR3nt: TGCAGTGCTAGGTCTAGCGGGGATCTTAAAGAGACCCAGTACTTC; CDR3aa: CSARSSGDLKETQYF; d_gene: TRBD2; v_gene: TRBV20-1; abundance: -; j_gene: TRBJ2-5; len: 15
CDR3nt: TGTGCCAGCAGGGCGGAGGGTCAGGGAGGCTACACCTTC; CDR3aa: CASRAEGQGGYTF; d_gene: -; v_gene: TRBV7-8; abundance: -; j_gene: TRBJ1-2; len: 13